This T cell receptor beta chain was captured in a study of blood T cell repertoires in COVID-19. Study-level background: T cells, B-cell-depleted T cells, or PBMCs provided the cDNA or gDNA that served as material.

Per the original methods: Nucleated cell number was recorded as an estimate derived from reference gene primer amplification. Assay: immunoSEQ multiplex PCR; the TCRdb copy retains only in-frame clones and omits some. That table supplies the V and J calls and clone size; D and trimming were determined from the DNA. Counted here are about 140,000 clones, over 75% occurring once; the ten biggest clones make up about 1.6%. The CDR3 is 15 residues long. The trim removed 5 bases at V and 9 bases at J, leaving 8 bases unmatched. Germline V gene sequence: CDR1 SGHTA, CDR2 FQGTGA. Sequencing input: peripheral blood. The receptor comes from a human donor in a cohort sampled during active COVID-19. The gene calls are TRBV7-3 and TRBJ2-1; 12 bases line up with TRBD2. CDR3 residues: CASSPQTSGSSEQFF. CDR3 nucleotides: TGTGCCAGCAGCCCCCAGACTAGCGGGAGTTCTGAGCAGTTCTTC.